The 3 T cell receptor beta chains listed next were all sequenced from one sample in a study of T cells expressing NK-cell markers. Reanalyzing the 5' RACE reads, TCRdb keeps one entry per CDR3 protein, without DNA. This sample contains a few hundred thousand distinct CDR3 sequences. The sequenced sample consisted of blood T cells: a sorted CD56 or NKG2C T cell subset, CD4+ or CD8+ T cells, or bulk PBMC T cells (not recorded which). The receptors were gathered from a man aged 18-70 years in good health.

The chain combines TRBV6-2 or TRBV6-3 with TRBJ2-5; TCRdb gives TRBD1 as the D gene, but with no DNA this cannot be confirmed. This CDR3 has 13 amino acids. Germline CDR1 and CDR2: MNHEY and SVGEGT. This CDR3 is CASSYQGPETQYF.

The chain links TRBV7-9 to TRBJ2-1; TCRdb indicates TRBD2, and absent DNA this call remains unverified. CDR3 length: 15 residues. Germline V lookup: CDR1 SEHNR, CDR2 FQNEAQ (reference sequence). The chain's CDR3 is CASSLASGGNDEQFF.

The chain uses TRBV7-8 and TRBJ1-5. Looked up from germline, CDR1 is SGHVS and CDR2 is FQNEAQ. The CDR3 has 13 residues. Here the CDR3 reads CASSFGLIRPQHF.